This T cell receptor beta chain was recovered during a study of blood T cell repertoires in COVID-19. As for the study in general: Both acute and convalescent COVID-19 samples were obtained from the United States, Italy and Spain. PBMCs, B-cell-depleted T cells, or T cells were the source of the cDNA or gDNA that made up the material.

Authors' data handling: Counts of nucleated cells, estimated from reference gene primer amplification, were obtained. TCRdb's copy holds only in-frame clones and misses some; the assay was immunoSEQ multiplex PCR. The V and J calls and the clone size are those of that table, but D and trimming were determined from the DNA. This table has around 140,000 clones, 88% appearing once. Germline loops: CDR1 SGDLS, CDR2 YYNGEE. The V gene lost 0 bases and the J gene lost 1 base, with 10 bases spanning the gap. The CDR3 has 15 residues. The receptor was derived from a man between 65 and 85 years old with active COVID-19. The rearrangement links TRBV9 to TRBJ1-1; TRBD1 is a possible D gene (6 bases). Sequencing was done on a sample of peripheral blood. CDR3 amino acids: CASSVGATGNTEAFF. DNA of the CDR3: TGTGCCAGCAGCGTAGGGGCGACAGGGAACACTGAAGCTTTCTTT. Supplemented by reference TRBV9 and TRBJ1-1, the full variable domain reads DSGVTQTPKHLITATGQRVTLRCSPRSGDLSVYWYQQSLDQGLQFLIQYYNGEERAKGNILERFSAQQFPDLHSELNLSSLELGDSALYFCASSVGATGNTEAFFGQGTRLTVV.